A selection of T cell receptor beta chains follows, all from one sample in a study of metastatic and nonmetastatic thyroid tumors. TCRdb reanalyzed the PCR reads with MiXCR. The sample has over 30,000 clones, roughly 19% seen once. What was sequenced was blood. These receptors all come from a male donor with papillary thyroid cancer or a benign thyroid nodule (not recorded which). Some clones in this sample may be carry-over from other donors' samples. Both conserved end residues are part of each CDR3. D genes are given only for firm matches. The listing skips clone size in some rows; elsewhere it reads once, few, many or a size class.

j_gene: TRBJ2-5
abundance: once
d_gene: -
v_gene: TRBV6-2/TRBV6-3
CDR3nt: TGTGCCAGCAGTTTACACACCAGTCAGACCCTGTACTTC
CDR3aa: CASSLHTSQTLYF

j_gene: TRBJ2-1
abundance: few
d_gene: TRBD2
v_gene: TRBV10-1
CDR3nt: TGCGCCAGCAGAACCGGGACTAGCGGGATCAATGAGCAGTTCTTC
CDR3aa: CASRTGTSGINEQFF

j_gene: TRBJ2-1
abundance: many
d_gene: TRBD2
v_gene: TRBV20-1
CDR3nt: TGCAGTGCTAGAATAGCTGCTAGCGGGGGAAACAATGAGCAGTTCTTC
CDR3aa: CSARIAASGGNNEQFF

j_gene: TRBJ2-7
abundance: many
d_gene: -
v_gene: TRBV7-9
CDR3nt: TGTGCCAGCAGCAACACAGGGTCAACCCTAAAAAATTACGAGCAGTACTTC
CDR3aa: CASSNTGSTLKNYEQYF

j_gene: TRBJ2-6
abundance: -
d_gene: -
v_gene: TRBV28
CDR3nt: TGTGCCAGCAGTTTTCGGACCTACCGATTCAATGGCGCCAACGTCCTGACTTTC
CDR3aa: CASSFRTYRFNGANVLTF

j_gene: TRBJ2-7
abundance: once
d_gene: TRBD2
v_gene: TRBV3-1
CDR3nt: TGTGCCAGCAGCCAAGCTAGCGGGATCGCCTACGAGCAGTACTTC
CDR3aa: CASSQASGIAYEQYF

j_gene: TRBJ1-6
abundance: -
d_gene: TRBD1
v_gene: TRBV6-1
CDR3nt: TGTGCCAGCAATGGGGACAGCGGTGGATCACCCCTCCACTTT
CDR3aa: CASNGDSGGSPLHF

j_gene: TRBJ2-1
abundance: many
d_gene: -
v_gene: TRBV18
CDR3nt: TGTGCCAGCTCACCACCGCCTTCGGGGAACAATGAGCAGTTCTTC
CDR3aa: CASSPPPSGNNEQFF

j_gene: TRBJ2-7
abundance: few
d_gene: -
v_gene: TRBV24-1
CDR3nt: TGTGCCACCAGTGAGTCGGGCCAGCTGGGGACCAACGAGCAGTACTTC
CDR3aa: CATSESGQLGTNEQYF

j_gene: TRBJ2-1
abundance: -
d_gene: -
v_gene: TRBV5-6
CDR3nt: TGTGCCAGCAGCTTTAGAGGGGGCTCCTACAATGAGCAGTTCTTC
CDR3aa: CASSFRGGSYNEQFF

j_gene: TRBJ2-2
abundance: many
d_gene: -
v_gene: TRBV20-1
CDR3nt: TGCAGTGCTCTCACCGGGACTCAGCGGGGGGAGCTGTTTTTT
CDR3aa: CSALTGTQRGELFF

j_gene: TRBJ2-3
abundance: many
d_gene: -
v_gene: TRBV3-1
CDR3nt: TGTGCCAGCAGCCAAGATCCCGACAGCACAGATACGCAGTATTTT
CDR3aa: CASSQDPDSTDTQYF

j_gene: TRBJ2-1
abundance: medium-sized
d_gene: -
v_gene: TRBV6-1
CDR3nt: TGTGCCAGCAGGTTGAGGACAGTTTTTGCCAATGAGCAGTTCTTC
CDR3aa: CASRLRTVFANEQFF

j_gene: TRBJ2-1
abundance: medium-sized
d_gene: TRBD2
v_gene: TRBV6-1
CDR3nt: TGTGCCAGCAAGGCCCTAGGACTAGCGGGGGGGAATGAGCAGTTCTTC
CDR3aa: CASKALGLAGGNEQFF

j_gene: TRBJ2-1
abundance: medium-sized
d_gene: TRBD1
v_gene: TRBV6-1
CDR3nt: TGTGCCAGCAGTCCTGGGACAGGGGTGAGGGAGCAGTTCTTC
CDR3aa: CASSPGTGVREQFF

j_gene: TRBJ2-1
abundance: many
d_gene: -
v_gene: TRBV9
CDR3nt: TGTGCCAGCAGCGTAGATAGTTCAGGAACGAGCTCCTACAATGAGCAGTTCTTC
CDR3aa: CASSVDSSGTSSYNEQFF

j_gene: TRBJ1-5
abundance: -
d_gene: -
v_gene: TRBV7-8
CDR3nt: TGTGCCAGCAGCTTAGGAACGGGACCTCAGCCCCAGCATTTT
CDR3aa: CASSLGTGPQPQHF

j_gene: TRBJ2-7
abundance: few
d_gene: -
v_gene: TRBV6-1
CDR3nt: TGTGCCAGCATCCCGGGACACCGGAGCTCCTACGAGCAGTACTTC
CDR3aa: CASIPGHRSSYEQYF